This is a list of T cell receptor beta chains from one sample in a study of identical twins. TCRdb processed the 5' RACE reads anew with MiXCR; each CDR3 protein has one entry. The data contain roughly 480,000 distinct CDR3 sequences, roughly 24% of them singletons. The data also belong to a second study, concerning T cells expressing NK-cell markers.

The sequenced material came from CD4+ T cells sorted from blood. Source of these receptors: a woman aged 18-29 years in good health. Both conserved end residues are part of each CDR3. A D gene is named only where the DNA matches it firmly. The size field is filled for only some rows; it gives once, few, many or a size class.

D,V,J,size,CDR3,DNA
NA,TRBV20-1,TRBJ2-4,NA,CSALKDSLQNIQYF,TGCAGTGCTTTAAAGGACAGCCTTCAAAACATTCAGTACTTC
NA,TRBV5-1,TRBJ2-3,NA,CASSPVRAVDTQYF,TGCGCCAGCAGCCCCGTAAGGGCGGTCGATACGCAGTATTTT
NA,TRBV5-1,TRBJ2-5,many,CASSPGTVQETQYF,TGCGCCAGCAGCCCCGGGACGGTCCAAGAGACCCAGTACTTC
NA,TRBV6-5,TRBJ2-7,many,CVSRKQGYEQYF,TGTGTCAGCCGTAAGCAGGGATACGAGCAGTACTTC
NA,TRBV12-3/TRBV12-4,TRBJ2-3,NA,CASSSSDFTDTQYF,TGTGCCAGCAGTTCGTCCGACTTCACAGATACGCAGTATTTT
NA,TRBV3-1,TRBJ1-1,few,CASSLAGGHGSEAFF,TGTGCCAGCAGCCTCGCGGGAGGGCATGGTTCTGAAGCTTTCTTT
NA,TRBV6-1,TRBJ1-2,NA,CASIRSGGYGYTF,TGTGCCAGCATCCGCTCCGGGGGGTATGGCTACACCTTC
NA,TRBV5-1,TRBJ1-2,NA,CASSWSGPDYGYTF,TGCGCCAGCAGCTGGTCCGGGCCAGACTATGGCTACACCTTC
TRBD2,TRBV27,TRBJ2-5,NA,CAKTPWEGETQYF,TGTGCCAAGACCCCCTGGGAGGGGGAGACCCAGTACTTC
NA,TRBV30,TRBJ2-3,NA,CASLPKERDTQYF,TGTGCCTCCCTACCGAAAGAGCGAGATACGCAGTATTTT
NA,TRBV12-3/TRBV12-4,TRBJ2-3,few,CASSFGRTTDTQYF,TGTGCCAGCAGTTTCGGGCGGACCACAGATACGCAGTATTTT
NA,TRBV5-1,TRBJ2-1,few,CASSLEAADNEQFF,TGCGCCAGCAGCTTGGAGGCCGCTGATAATGAGCAGTTCTTC
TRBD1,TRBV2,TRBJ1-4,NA,CASSAGQVEKLFF,TGTGCCAGCAGTGCCGGACAGGTTGAAAAACTGTTTTTT
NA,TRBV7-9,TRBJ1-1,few,CASSLFSGSGEAFF,TGTGCCAGCAGCTTATTCTCGGGGAGTGGTGAAGCTTTCTTT
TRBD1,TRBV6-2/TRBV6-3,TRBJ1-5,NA,CASIGGVGQENQPQHF,TGTGCCAGCATTGGCGGAGTAGGACAGGAAAATCAGCCCCAGCATTTT
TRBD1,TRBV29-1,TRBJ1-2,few,CSVAQGAGGYTF,TGCAGCGTTGCACAGGGGGCTGGAGGCTACACCTTC
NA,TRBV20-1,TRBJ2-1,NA,CSASPSGNEQFF,TGCAGTGCTAGTCCCAGTGGCAATGAGCAGTTCTTC
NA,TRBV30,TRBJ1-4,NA,CAWSSGTYNEKLFF,TGTGCCTGGAGTAGTGGGACCTATAATGAAAAACTGTTTTTT
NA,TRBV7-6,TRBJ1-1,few,CASSELDSYTEAFF,TGTGCCAGCAGCGAACTGGACAGCTACACTGAAGCTTTCTTT
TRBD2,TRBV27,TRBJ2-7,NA,CASSFKPLAGPSYEQYF,TGTGCCAGCAGTTTCAAACCCCTAGCGGGGCCGTCCTACGAGCAGTACTTC
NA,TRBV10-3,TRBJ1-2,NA,CAIPAAPGSDGYTF,TGTGCCATCCCGGCCGCGCCAGGGTCGGATGGCTACACCTTC
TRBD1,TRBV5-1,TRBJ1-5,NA,CASSLRTGDQPQHF,TGCGCCAGCAGCCTGCGGACAGGGGATCAGCCCCAGCATTTT
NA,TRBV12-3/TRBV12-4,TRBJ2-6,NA,CASSKGGAGANVLTF,TGTGCCAGCAGTAAAGGGGGAGCTGGGGCCAACGTCCTGACTTTC
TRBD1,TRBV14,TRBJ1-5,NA,CASSQATGGPQHF,TGTGCCAGCAGCCAGGCGACAGGGGGGCCCCAGCATTTT
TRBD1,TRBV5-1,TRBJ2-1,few,CASSLAGVGQGLQFF,TGCGCCAGCAGCTTGGCCGGCGTAGGACAGGGTCTCCAGTTCTTC
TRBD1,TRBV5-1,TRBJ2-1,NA,CASSTLGGQNNEQFF,TGCGCCAGCAGCACCCTAGGGGGACAGAACAATGAGCAGTTCTTC
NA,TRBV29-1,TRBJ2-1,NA,CSVEGGLTSYNEQFF,TGCAGCGTTGAGGGCGGATTGACGTCCTACAATGAGCAGTTCTTC
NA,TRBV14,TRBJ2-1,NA,CASSHITGTPNEQFF,TGTGCCAGCAGCCACATTACTGGGACACCAAATGAGCAGTTCTTC
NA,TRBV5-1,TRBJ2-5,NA,CASSFEGSGFETQYF,TGCGCCAGCAGCTTTGAGGGATCCGGGTTCGAGACCCAGTACTTC
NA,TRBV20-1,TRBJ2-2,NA,CSARRQPNTGELFF,TGCAGTGCTAGACGTCAGCCAAACACCGGGGAGCTGTTTTTT
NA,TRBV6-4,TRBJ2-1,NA,CASTRGPGSEQFF,TGTGCCAGCACCAGGGGACCGGGAAGTGAGCAGTTCTTC
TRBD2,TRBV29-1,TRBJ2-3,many,CSVRLAQEAQYF,TGCAGTGTGAGACTAGCCCAGGAGGCGCAGTATTTT
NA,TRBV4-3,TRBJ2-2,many,CASSQDLHTGELFF,TGCGCCAGCAGCCAAGATCTTCACACCGGGGAGCTGTTTTTT
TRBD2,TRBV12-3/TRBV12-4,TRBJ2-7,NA,CASRLGLGASYEQYF,TGTGCCAGCAGACTAGGACTAGGCGCCTCCTACGAGCAGTACTTC
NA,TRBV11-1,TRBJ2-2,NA,CASSLRREMGVSTGELFF,TGTGCCAGCAGCTTACGACGGGAGATGGGGGTGAGCACCGGGGAGCTGTTTTTT
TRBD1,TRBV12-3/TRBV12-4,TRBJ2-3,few,CASSLTGGGGSTDTQYF,TGTGCCAGCAGTTTGACAGGGGGCGGCGGTAGCACAGATACGCAGTATTTT
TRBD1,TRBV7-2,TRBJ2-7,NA,CASSKSGQGNYEQYF,TGTGCCAGCAGCAAGTCGGGACAGGGTAACTACGAGCAGTACTTC
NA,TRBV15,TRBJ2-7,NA,CATIALRTGAYEQYF,TGTGCCACCATCGCACTCCGGACGGGGGCTTACGAGCAGTACTTC
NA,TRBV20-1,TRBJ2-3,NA,CSARGLRDADTQYF,TGCAGTGCTAGGGGGTTGCGGGACGCAGATACGCAGTATTTT
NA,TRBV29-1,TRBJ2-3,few,CSVEVLTDTQYF,TGCAGCGTTGAAGTCCTGACAGATACGCAGTATTTT
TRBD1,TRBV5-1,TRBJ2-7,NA,CASSLVGTGRDEQYF,TGCGCCAGCAGCTTGGTGGGGACAGGTAGAGACGAGCAGTACTTC
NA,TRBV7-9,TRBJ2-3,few,CASKNPIGVTDTQYF,TGTGCCAGCAAAAATCCCATCGGGGTGACAGATACGCAGTATTTT
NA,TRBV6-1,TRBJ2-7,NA,CASSESGWGWEALSYEQYF,TGTGCCAGCAGTGAAAGTGGGTGGGGTTGGGAGGCCCTCTCCTACGAGCAGTACTTC
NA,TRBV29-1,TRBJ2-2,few,CSVGPRDSNTGELFF,TGCAGCGTTGGGCCCCGGGACTCGAACACCGGGGAGCTGTTTTTT
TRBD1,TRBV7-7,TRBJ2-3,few,CASSATGDPADTQYF,TGTGCTAGCAGCGCAACAGGGGATCCCGCAGATACGCAGTATTTT
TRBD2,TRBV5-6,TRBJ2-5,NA,CASSRIAGEETQYF,TGTGCCAGCAGCCGAATAGCGGGAGAGGAGACCCAGTACTTC
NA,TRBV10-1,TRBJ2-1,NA,CASGGRSYNEQFF,TGCGCCAGCGGCGGCAGATCCTACAATGAGCAGTTCTTC
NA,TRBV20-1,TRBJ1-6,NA,CSASGGSYNSPLHF,TGCAGTGCTAGTGGGGGTTCCTATAATTCACCCCTCCACTTT
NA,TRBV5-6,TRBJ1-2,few,CASSLGGGAVYGYTF,TGTGCCAGCAGCTTGGGCGGGGGCGCGGTATATGGCTACACCTTC
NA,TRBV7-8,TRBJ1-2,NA,CASSLVPAANYGYTF,TGTGCCAGCAGCTTAGTCCCTGCCGCTAACTATGGCTACACCTTC
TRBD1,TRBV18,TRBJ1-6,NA,CASSPRTGSYNSPLHF,TGTGCCAGCTCACCTCGGACAGGGAGCTACAATTCACCCCTCCACTTT
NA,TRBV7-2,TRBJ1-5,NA,CASSLVFVGQPQHF,TGTGCCAGCAGCTTAGTATTTGTGGGTCAGCCCCAGCATTTT
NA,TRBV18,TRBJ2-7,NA,CASSPQDISGEQYF,TGTGCCAGCTCACCCCAAGACATATCCGGCGAGCAGTACTTC
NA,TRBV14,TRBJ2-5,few,CASSQGASAGQETQYF,TGTGCCAGCAGCCAAGGTGCCTCCGCAGGCCAAGAGACCCAGTACTTC
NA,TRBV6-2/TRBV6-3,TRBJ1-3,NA,CASSLSRTIYF,TGTGCCAGCAGTTTATCGAGAACCATATATTTT
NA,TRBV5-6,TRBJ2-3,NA,CASSLGGILTDTQYF,TGTGCCAGCAGCTTGGGGGGGATTCTCACAGATACGCAGTATTTT
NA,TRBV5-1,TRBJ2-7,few,CASSLVSGARSYEQYF,TGCGCCAGCAGCTTGGTCTCGGGAGCTAGGTCCTACGAGCAGTACTTC